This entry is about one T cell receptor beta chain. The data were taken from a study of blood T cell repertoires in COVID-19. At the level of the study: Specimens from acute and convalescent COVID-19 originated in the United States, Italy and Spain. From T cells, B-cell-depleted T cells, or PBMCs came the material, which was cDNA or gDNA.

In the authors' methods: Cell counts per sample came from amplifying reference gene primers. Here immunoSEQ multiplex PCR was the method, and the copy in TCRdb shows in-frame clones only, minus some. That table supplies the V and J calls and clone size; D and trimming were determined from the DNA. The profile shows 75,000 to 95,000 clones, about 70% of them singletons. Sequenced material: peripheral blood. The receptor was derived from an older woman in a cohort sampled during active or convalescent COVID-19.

DNA of the CDR3: TGTGCCAGCACCCCCGGGGGGTTCGTAAACAATGAGCAGTTCTTC. It yields the protein CASTPGGFVNNEQFF. The chain is built from TRBV27 and TRBJ2-1; TRBD2 aligns across 7 bases. The CDR3 is 15 amino acids. Losses at the gene ends were 7 bases for V and 5 bases for J; bases not matched to a gene: 11. Germline V gene data show CDR1 as MNHEY and CDR2 as SMNVEV (reference sequence).